This note documents a single T cell receptor (beta chain) sequence. Its specificity is unknown. Original data processing: It was from CDR3 differences across clinicopathological groups that a distant-metastasis classifier for papillary thyroid cancer was built. TCRdb reprocessed the PCR reads via MiXCR. The V and J calls shown here were made by TCRdb, not taken from the authors' results. The repertoire consists of under 20,000 clones, with over 3.5% occurring once and the leading ten covering about 22%. These data originate in a study of metastatic and nonmetastatic thyroid tumors. In the study overall: Repertoire data that came from the blood and tumor or nodule tissue of malignant and benign thyroid patients were compared. Study conclusions and caveats: For both blood and tumor, malignant thyroid tumors reportedly showed significantly higher TCR beta diversity than benign nodules did.

V lost 1 base, J lost 8 bases, and 6 bases stayed unmatched. Germline-derived CDR1 and CDR2 are GTSNPN and SVGIG (reference sequence). This CDR3 comprises 13 residues. Thyroid surgery was preceded by no treatment in any patient. The sequencing sample was made of tumor tissue. This receptor was obtained from a female donor with papillary thyroid cancer or a benign thyroid nodule (not recorded which). Some clones in this sample may be carry-over from other donors' samples. V gene TRBV30 combines with J gene TRBJ1-2, with 8 bases aligning to TRBD1. The CDR3 spells CAWSADRASGYTF. The CDR3 region has the DNA TGTGCCTGGAGTGCGGACAGGGCGTCAGGCTACACCTTC. The variable domain in full, completed from reference TRBV30 and TRBJ1-2, reads SQTIHQWPATLVQPVGSPLSLECTVEGTSNPNLYWYRQAAGRGLQLLFYSVGIGQISSEVPQNLSASRPQDRQFILSSKKLLLSDSGFYLCAWSADRASGYTFGSGTRLTVV.